This TCR beta chain was captured by sequencing in a study of Ad26.COV2.S vaccination and SARS-CoV-2 variants (dated by TCRdb to the early 2020s). About the study as a whole: Vaccine-arm donors came from COV1001, a multicentre, randomized, double-blind, placebo-controlled phase I-IIa trial of Ad26.COV2.S in healthy adults. Sequencing of the TCRbeta repertoire served to evaluate the specificity and breadth of SARS-CoV-2-reactive T cell receptors following Ad26.COV2.S vaccination. Throughout the experiments and outcome assessment, investigators stayed blinded to trial group allocation. Participants in the trial were split at random into five groups of five each, receiving low-dose or high-dose Ad26.COV2.S once or twice, or else placebo on both occasions. The TCR-sequenced set comprised around 30 samples: some 19 Ad26.COV2.S vaccine recipients, 5 placebo recipients and 8 SARS-CoV-2 convalescent individuals. Ad26.COV2.S was given intramuscularly at 5x10^10 or 1x10^11 viral particles, as a single shot or as two shots 56 days apart.

TCRbeta CDR3 regions were sequenced with the immunoSEQ Assay. After extraction, genomic DNA underwent amplification by bias-controlled multiplex PCR, followed by high-throughput sequencing. Concerning the study's data processing: To quantify the absolute abundance of every unique TCRbeta CDR3 region, sequences were collapsed and filtered. T cell fraction was estimated by normalization of TCRbeta template counts to usable DNA, with usable DNA being measured through amplification of reference genes present in all nucleated cells. Repertoire TCRs were annotated as SARS-CoV-2-specific by exact matching of V gene, CDR3 amino acid sequence and J gene to a known reactive TCR set. The reference SARS-CoV-2 TCR set was obtained from MIRA and was filtered for enrichment in COVID-19-positive ImmuneCODE repertoires, whereby public or cross-reactive TCRs were removed. Using the MIRA antigens, annotated TCRs were further analysed by specific ORF or by position within an ORF. Breadth was defined as the number of annotated unique rearrangements divided by the total number of unique productive rearrangements, and depth was defined as the summed frequency of the annotated unique rearrangements. Two-sided Wilcoxon rank-sum tests were used to compare TCR breadth between groups. TCRdb retrieved this table from immuneACCESS and kept in-frame rearrangements only. Not all clones are present; in checked studies, unresolved V genes account for under half, and no reason is known for the remainder. V and J calls and clone size follow that table, whereas D and trimming were derived from the DNA. Here the sample has roughly 700,000 clones; around 92% occur a single time. The ten biggest clones cover over 1.3% of the sample.

This clone showed up just once. Its antigen is currently not known. Nothing much larger sits one base from this clone, and base qualities are not available. According to the study, the label for this sample's treatment or condition signals: around 19 received Ad26.COV2.S at low or high dose, single or two shots; 5 received placebo; per-sample allocation not given. For vaccine and placebo recipients, repertoires were sequenced using samples collected on day 63 after the first injection. Between 29 July and 7 August 2020, Cohort 1b enrolled some 25 adults aged 18-55 years at one site in Boston, USA. Ad26.COV2.S consisted of a replication-incompetent adenovirus type 26 vector by which a prefusion-stabilized SARS-CoV-2 spike protein from the original Wuhan strain was expressed. The germline V gene gives CDR1 as SGHAT and CDR2 as FQNNGV. Taken from cysteine to phenylalanine, the CDR3 has 15 residues. Only the CDR3 portion is preserved as DNA: 45 bases, with reading frame beginning at the first base. V loses 2 bases, J loses 3 bases, and the germline ends lie 12 bases apart.

General study outcomes and caveats: The authors noted that the TCR breadth and depth analyses may have underestimated total T cell responses. Substantial breadth of spike-specific CD8+ and CD4+ T cell responses was reported after vaccination. The study lacked the statistical power to compare responses across vaccine doses or regimens. Ad26.COV2.S recipients had higher spike-specific TCR breadth than placebo recipients (P = 0.0014). Vaccine and placebo recipients had similar non-spike TCR breadth, a finding consistent with the vaccine containing only spike.

This receptor was obtained from a person between 18 and 60 years old who received the Ad26.COV2.S COVID-19 vaccine or a placebo. Sequenced here: peripheral blood, sampled in a trial of Ad26.COV2.S vaccine versus placebo. This chain joins TRBV11-2 to TRBJ2-3; TRBD2 is perhaps the D gene, given 6 matching bases. The CDR3: CASSLHQAGTDTQYF. The nucleotide sequence reads as follows: TGTGCCAGCAGCTTACATCAGGCGGGGACAGATACGCAGTATTTT.